The 22 T cell receptor beta chains reported below all come from one sample, sequenced in a study of CD8+ T cells in alopecia areata. The sequencing template was cDNA reverse transcribed from extracted RNA. Here immunoSEQ multiplex PCR was the method, and the copy in TCRdb shows in-frame clones only, minus some. The sample has 160,000 or so clones, around half seen once. The material was CD8+ T cells sorted from blood, obtained at week 0. The source of these receptors is a human donor with alopecia areata.

The chain recombines TRBV5-4 with TRBJ2-7; 7 bases align to TRBD1. This CDR3 has 14 amino acids. Losses at the gene ends were 0 bases for V and 5 bases for J; bases not matched to a gene: 5. From germline, CDR1 is SGHNT and CDR2 YYREEE (reference sequence). CDR3 sequence: CASSLAAGGNEQYF. CDR3 in DNA: TGTGCCAGCAGCTTGGCCGCAGGGGGTAACGAGCAGTACTTC.

The gene calls are TRBV27 and TRBJ1-1; D gene uncertain. V lost 6 bases and J lost 5, with 13 bases in between. The CDR3 has 13 residues. CDR1 MNHEY and CDR2 SMNVEV come from the germline V gene (reference sequence). The CDR3 region is CASSLYRGTEAFF. The CDR3 region has the DNA TGTGCCAGCAGCTTGTATCGGGGAACTGAAGCTTTCTTT.

The chain couples TRBV29-1 to TRBJ2-7; D ambiguous. Germline assignment: CDR1 SQVTM and CDR2 ANQGSEA. CDR3 length equals 10 residues. Trimming pared 5 bases from V and 6 bases from J, leaving 8 bases between. The DNA for the CDR3 is TGCAGCGTTCTCGAGACCGAGCAGTACTTC. It codes for CSVLETEQYF.

This clone was seen a handful of times. The genes are TRBV4-1 and TRBJ2-7, with a weak D call TRBD1 (6 bases). The CDR3 is made up of 18 amino acids. Germline V CDR1 and CDR2: MGHRA, YSYEKL. V lost 0 bases to trimming and J lost 2 bases, with 20 bases between them. CDR3 coding DNA: TGCGCCAGCAGCCAAGACCAAGGAACAGGGTGGGGACCCTACGAGCAGTACTTC. Amino acids: CASSQDQGTGWGPYEQYF.

V gene TRBV19 combines with J gene TRBJ2-1, with unresolved D. CDR1 and CDR2 from the germline V gene are LNHDA and SQIVND (reference sequence). The CDR3 has 13 amino acids. Trimming stripped 3 bases from V and 4 bases from J, with 7 bases between. The CDR3 DNA is TGTGCCAGTAGTATTGGGGAATACAATGAGCAGTTCTTC. Translating gives CASSIGEYNEQFF.

The chain recombines TRBV10-3 with TRBJ2-7, with 7 positions matching TRBD1. Trimming cost V 10 bases and J 3 bases; bases outside gene matches: 6. The CDR3 contains 12 residues. Germline-derived CDR1 and CDR2 are ENHRY and SYGVKD. Written as DNA, the CDR3 is TGTGCCACCGGGACAGATTACTACGAGCAGTACTTC. Translated: CATGTDYYEQYF.

The sample holds a few counts of this clone. The V gene is TRBV29-1, the J gene TRBJ2-2; D is unclear. Germline CDR1 SQVTM, CDR2 ANQGSEA. V was trimmed by 7 bases and J by 4 bases, leaving 16 bases between them. The CDR3 consists of 14 residues. This chain's CDR3 is CSAPTGRGTGELFF. Written as DNA, the CDR3 is TGCAGCGCCCCAACCGGGCGAGGCACCGGGGAGCTGTTTTTT.

This clone was counted a few times. CDR3 coding DNA: TGTGCCAGCAGTTTATCGGAGGGCGGGGGGCGAGGCTACACCTTC. Protein product: CASSLSEGGGRGYTF. V gene TRBV27 combines with J gene TRBJ1-2, with D possibly matching TRBD1 (6 bases). CDR3 length: 15 residues. Germline V lookup: CDR1 MNHEY, CDR2 SMNVEV (reference sequence). Trimming took off 0 bases at V and 8 bases at J, with 16 bases between the two ends.

The chain uses TRBV2 and TRBJ1-5; D is uncertain. V shed 1 base and J shed 3 bases, with 10 bases lying between them. CDR3 length: 15 residues. The germline V gene encodes CDR1 SNHLY and CDR2 FYNNEI. CDR3 sequence reads: CASSEGSGFNQPQHF. The CDR3 DNA follows: TGTGCCAGCAGTGAAGGATCAGGTTTCAATCAGCCCCAGCATTTT.

The J gene is TRBJ2-3, the V gene TRBV29-1; TRBD2 matches 7 bases. CDR1 is SQVTM and CDR2 is ANQGSEA in the germline V gene. The CDR3 runs to 15 residues. The CDR3 DNA is TGCAGTTTTGGCACCGGACCCAAAGAGCGGGGTACGCAGTATTTT. Translating gives CSFGTGPKERGTQYF.

The gene calls are TRBV29-1 and TRBJ2-1; possible D gene TRBD2, 5 bases. Trimming took 3 bases from V and 7 from J, leaving 19 bases between them. The CDR3 sequence is 15 residues long. Germline CDR1 and CDR2: SQVTM and ANQGSEA. The CDR3 loop is CSVDLRGLFLNEQFF. The DNA of the CDR3 is TGCAGCGTTGATTTACGGGGTTTGTTCTTAAATGAGCAGTTCTTC.

The gene calls are TRBV7-9 and TRBJ1-1, with D perhaps matching TRBD1 (6 bases). Per the germline V gene, CDR1 is SEHNR and CDR2 is FQNEAQ (reference sequence). This CDR3 is 11 amino acids long. V lost 2 bases to trimming and J lost 8 bases, with 6 bases between them. CDR3 coding DNA: TGTGCCAGCAGCTTAACAGGGGAAGCTTTCTTT. This translates into CASSLTGEAFF.

The chain couples TRBV30 to TRBJ1-1; 8 nucleotides agree with TRBD1. From germline, CDR1 is GTSNPN and CDR2 SVGIG (reference sequence). The CDR3 is 11 residues long. V was clipped by 2 bases and J by 8 bases; unmatched bases: 1. The CDR3 spells CAWSWTGEAFF. The CDR3 DNA reads TGTGCCTGGAGTTGGACAGGGGAAGCTTTCTTT.

This clone has just a few counts. Here the CDR3 DNA reads TGTGCCAGCAGTTACTCGGACGGGGGCACTGAAGCTTTCTTT. As protein: CASSYSDGGTEAFF. V and J are TRBV6-5 and TRBJ1-1, with D tentatively TRBD1 (5 bases). The CDR3 covers 14 residues. The germline V and J ends were trimmed by 0 bases and 4 bases, with 9 bases remaining between them. From germline, CDR1 is MNHEY and CDR2 SVGAGI.

J is TRBJ2-4 and V is TRBV27, with a possible D match to TRBD2 (6 bases). The V gene's germline CDR1 is MNHEY and CDR2 SMNVEV (reference sequence). The CDR3 totals 14 residues. Trimming cost V 0 bases and J 7 bases, with 10 bases left between them. This chain's CDR3 is CASSLSNRGNIQYF. In nucleotides, the CDR3 is TGTGCCAGCAGTTTATCGAATCGGGGGAACATTCAGTACTTC.

This clone was counted a few times. J is TRBJ2-1 and V is TRBV27; D is possibly TRBD1 or TRBD2 (5 bases each). CDR1 and CDR2 from the germline V gene are MNHEY and SMNVEV (reference sequence). V lost 1 base, J lost 4 bases, and 8 bases lay in between. The CDR3 loop spans 14 amino acids. This CDR3 reads CASSLLGEYNEQFF. CDR3 sequence (DNA): TGTGCCAGCAGTTTATTAGGGGAGTACAATGAGCAGTTCTTC.

The chain uses TRBV30 and TRBJ1-5; the D is unclear. The germline V gene has CDR1 GTSNPN and CDR2 SVGIG (reference sequence). The CDR3 is 13 residues long. The V end was cut by 3 bases, the J end by 6 bases, with 12 bases between. The chain's CDR3 is CAWSPTLGQPQHF. The CDR3 DNA reads as TGTGCCTGGAGCCCCACTTTAGGTCAGCCCCAGCATTTT.

This clone occurred once. V and J are TRBV10-3 and TRBJ2-2; 11 bases line up with TRBD2. The germline gives CDR1 ENHRY, CDR2 SYGVKD. This CDR3 is built from 17 residues. Trimming took 3 bases from V and 1 from J; bases not matched to a gene: 4. DNA of the CDR3: TGTGCCATCAGTGATCCTAGCGGGGGGATGAACACCGGGGAGCTGTTTTTT. This gives the protein CAISDPSGGMNTGELFF.

The chain joins TRBV29-1 to TRBJ2-3, with 8 bases fitting TRBD2. V lost 6 bases, J lost 4 bases, and 27 bases stayed unmatched. Germline values: CDR1 SQVTM, CDR2 ANQGSEA. CDR3 length: 20 amino acids. CDR3: CSVRPGQGTVGGASSDTQYF. The CDR3 nucleotides read TGCAGCGTACGACCGGGCCAAGGGACCGTCGGGGGGGCCTCTTCAGATACGCAGTATTTT.

In this sample, this clone turned up a few times. This rearrangement joins TRBV29-1 to TRBJ2-3, with D possibly TRBD1 on 6 matching bases. The CDR3 length is 16 residues. Germline V lookup: CDR1 SQVTM, CDR2 ANQGSEA. The V end lost 4 bases, the J end lost 2 bases, and 19 bases lay between the germline ends. The CDR3 protein is CSVAETPGQPTDTQYF. The CDR3 DNA sequence: TGCAGCGTTGCTGAAACCCCGGGACAACCCACAGATACGCAGTATTTT.

Points on this clone: A much larger clone lies one base from this, so it may be a read error. The chain employs TRBV2 and TRBJ2-7, with TRBD2 as a possible D gene (6 bases). Germline CDR1 and CDR2: SNHLY and FYNNEI. The CDR3 has 11 residues. Trimming removed 7 bases from V and 3 bases from J, with 7 bases in between. In nucleotides, the CDR3 is TGTGCCAGCAAGGAGGGCTACGAGCAGTACTTC. This gives the protein CASKEGYEQYF.

The genes are TRBV29-1 and TRBJ2-7; TRBD1 or TRBD2 may be the D gene (5 bases each). Deletions cut 2 bases from V and 4 bases from J, with 15 bases between. The CDR3 contains 14 residues. Germline-derived CDR1 and CDR2 are SQVTM and ANQGSEA. CDR3 DNA: TGCAGCGTTGAATTGGCTGATGGGGGATACGAGCAGTACTTC. Encoded protein: CSVELADGGYEQYF.